This TCR beta chain is drawn from a study of blood T cell repertoires in COVID-19. Looking at the study overall: Collection of acute and convalescent COVID-19 samples took place in the United States, Italy and Spain. Sample material is recorded as cDNA or gDNA derived from T cells, B-cell-depleted T cells, or PBMCs.

As handled by the study authors: Amplification with reference gene primers provided the estimates of nucleated cell counts. Generated by immunoSEQ multiplex PCR, the TCRdb table keeps only in-frame clones and is missing some. V and J calls and clone size are given by that table; D and trimming were obtained from the DNA. The sample comprises roughly 130,000 clones, about four fifths of which are singletons, and around 12% rests with the top ten. Sequenced sample: peripheral blood. The sequence was obtained from a woman aged 30 to 39 who had recovered from COVID-19.

The CDR3 is CASSQSRAREETQYF. CDR3 sequence (DNA): TGCGCCAGCAGTCAATCAAGGGCCAGGGAAGAGACCCAGTACTTC. The V call is TRBV23-1, the J call TRBJ2-5, with D perhaps matching TRBD1 (5 bases). TRBV23-1 counts as an open reading frame of uncertain function. There are 15 residues in the CDR3. V was clipped by 0 bases and J by 3 bases, with 11 bases between them.